A selection of T cell receptor beta chains follows, all from one sample in a study of cytomegalovirus exposure and HLA in healthy donors. The repertoire was sequenced with immunoSEQ multiplex PCR; TCRdb's copy has only in-frame clones and lacks some. Altogether approximately 100,000 clones are present, 60% to 65% being singletons, with the ten largest covering approximately 2.2%. Sequenced input: PBMCs. The source is a human donor in good health. CDR3s include the opening cysteine and the closing phenylalanine or tryptophan. The size entry is marked missing in some rows and otherwise reads once, few, many or a size class.

cdr3_aa: CASSQELAGADTQYF; clone_size: NA; j_call: TRBJ2-3; v_call: TRBV4-3
cdr3_aa: CASSLSGGASGVSYNSPLHF; clone_size: NA; j_call: TRBJ1-6; v_call: TRBV9
cdr3_aa: CASSFASLNTEAFF; clone_size: NA; j_call: TRBJ1-1; v_call: TRBV7-9
cdr3_aa: CASSLAGWGTTEAFF; clone_size: NA; j_call: TRBJ1-1; v_call: TRBV5-6
cdr3_aa: CASSLGGVRDEKLFF; clone_size: NA; j_call: TRBJ1-4; v_call: TRBV7-8
cdr3_aa: CASSFQGAAFPSNQPQHF; clone_size: once; j_call: TRBJ1-5; v_call: TRBV7-8
cdr3_aa: CASSERRGGYNEQFF; clone_size: NA; j_call: TRBJ2-1; v_call: TRBV25-1
cdr3_aa: CASSHYRAGVDYGYTF; clone_size: NA; j_call: TRBJ1-2; v_call: TRBV14
cdr3_aa: CASSLGLSNEQFF; clone_size: NA; j_call: TRBJ2-1; v_call: TRBV5-1
cdr3_aa: CASSGRDRVPLHF; clone_size: NA; j_call: TRBJ1-6; v_call: TRBV11-3
cdr3_aa: CASSERGQGRAFF; clone_size: NA; j_call: TRBJ1-1; v_call: TRBV6-1
cdr3_aa: CASSVEGRGVGGYTF; clone_size: few; j_call: TRBJ1-2; v_call: TRBV9
cdr3_aa: CASSQGQYSGNTIYF; clone_size: once; j_call: TRBJ1-3; v_call: TRBV4-1
cdr3_aa: CASSASGPDTGELFF; clone_size: few; j_call: TRBJ2-2; v_call: TRBV9
cdr3_aa: CASSTRGTYEQYF; clone_size: few; j_call: TRBJ2-7; v_call: TRBV5-6
cdr3_aa: CAISESGGLAKNIQYF; clone_size: few; j_call: TRBJ2-4; v_call: TRBV10-3
cdr3_aa: CAISEGQGSNQPQHF; clone_size: NA; j_call: TRBJ1-5; v_call: TRBV10-3
cdr3_aa: CASSELGLAGKDTQYF; clone_size: NA; j_call: TRBJ2-3; v_call: TRBV2
cdr3_aa: CASSLQLAGASSYNEQFF; clone_size: NA; j_call: TRBJ2-1; v_call: TRBV5-1
cdr3_aa: CAWSPTGGELFF; clone_size: NA; j_call: TRBJ2-2; v_call: TRBV30
cdr3_aa: CASRATGGENSPLHF; clone_size: NA; j_call: TRBJ1-6; v_call: TRBV2
cdr3_aa: CASRPGTSADTQYF; clone_size: NA; j_call: TRBJ2-3; v_call: TRBV5-1
cdr3_aa: CASSSRNTEAFF; clone_size: once; j_call: TRBJ1-1; v_call: TRBV5-1
cdr3_aa: CASRTSAGTDTQYF; clone_size: once; j_call: TRBJ2-3; v_call: TRBV14
cdr3_aa: CAWSPLAGSTDTQYF; clone_size: NA; j_call: TRBJ2-3; v_call: TRBV30
cdr3_aa: CASSIGGGETQYF; clone_size: once; j_call: TRBJ2-5; v_call: TRBV19
cdr3_aa: CASSLVPGTGVTEAFF; clone_size: NA; j_call: TRBJ1-1; v_call: TRBV11-1
cdr3_aa: CASSLNGLPHNEQFF; clone_size: NA; j_call: TRBJ2-1; v_call: TRBV5-6
cdr3_aa: CSATGAGELFF; clone_size: NA; j_call: TRBJ2-2; v_call: TRBV20-1
cdr3_aa: CATSRDRTVNSLLHF; clone_size: NA; j_call: TRBJ1-6; v_call: TRBV15
cdr3_aa: CASRAGGNQPQHF; clone_size: NA; j_call: TRBJ1-5; v_call: TRBV11-2
cdr3_aa: CATQARGGTDTQYF; clone_size: NA; j_call: TRBJ2-3; v_call: TRBV5-1
cdr3_aa: CASSQGDRVQYF; clone_size: NA; j_call: TRBJ2-5; v_call: TRBV14
cdr3_aa: CASSQELNQPQHF; clone_size: NA; j_call: TRBJ1-5; v_call: TRBV14
cdr3_aa: CASSLGLGNLFF; clone_size: NA; j_call: TRBJ1-2; v_call: TRBV5-5
cdr3_aa: CASSQSEGGRGLGDYSYTF; clone_size: NA; j_call: TRBJ1-2; v_call: TRBV23-1
cdr3_aa: CASRPGQPNSPLHF; clone_size: NA; j_call: TRBJ1-6; v_call: TRBV6-5
cdr3_aa: CASSLGLSEAFF; clone_size: NA; j_call: TRBJ1-1; v_call: TRBV7-9
cdr3_aa: CASSEGPSGDIQYF; clone_size: NA; j_call: TRBJ2-4; v_call: TRBV6-1
cdr3_aa: CASSEGGRGTNEKLFF; clone_size: NA; j_call: TRBJ1-4; v_call: TRBV2
cdr3_aa: CASSVASAGDYGYTF; clone_size: NA; j_call: TRBJ1-2; v_call: TRBV9
cdr3_aa: CASSEVWGAEAFF; clone_size: once; j_call: TRBJ1-1; v_call: TRBV2
cdr3_aa: CASSSRTSGERTQYF; clone_size: NA; j_call: TRBJ2-5; v_call: TRBV7-2
cdr3_aa: CASSQDRRANQPQHF; clone_size: NA; j_call: TRBJ1-5; v_call: TRBV18
cdr3_aa: CASSLGWRGRDGPTAAFF; clone_size: few; j_call: TRBJ1-1; v_call: TRBV7-9
cdr3_aa: CASSQYQGSNTEAFF; clone_size: few; j_call: TRBJ1-1; v_call: TRBV4-3